The 6 T cell receptor beta chains below all came from one sample that was sequenced in a study of monozygotic twins with inflammatory bowel disease. Reanalyzing the 5' RACE reads, TCRdb keeps one entry per CDR3 protein, without DNA. The listing records over 150,000 distinct CDR3 sequences. The sample was blood. The receptors shown here come from a human donor with ulcerative colitis or Crohn's disease, or a healthy co-twin of an affected twin (not recorded which).

The rearrangement links TRBV10-1 to TRBJ2-1; TCRdb indicates TRBD2, and absent DNA this call remains unverified. The CDR3 loop spans 16 amino acids. Germline-derived CDR1 and CDR2 are WNHNN and SYGVQD (reference sequence). The CDR3 region is CASSDGTPPNGGEQFF.

This chain uses TRBV3-1 with TRBJ2-1; with no DNA, the TCRdb D assignment of TRBD1 cannot be verified. Germline-derived CDR1 and CDR2 are LGHDT and YNNKEL (reference sequence). The CDR3 contains 15 residues. The CDR3 region is CASSHRQGIYNEQFF.

The chain carries TRBV7-9 and TRBJ2-1; lacking DNA, the TRBD2 call made by TCRdb goes unchecked. Germline V gives CDR1 SEHNR, CDR2 FQNEAQ (reference sequence). The CDR3 has 16 residues. CDR3 sequence reads: CASSLRLASTYNEQFF.

V and J are TRBV6-4 and TRBJ2-2. The CDR3 totals 14 residues. Germline values: CDR1 MRHNA, CDR2 SNTAGT. The CDR3 loop reads CASSLEELSGELFF.

The chain recombines TRBV15 with TRBJ2-1; the TCRdb D gene call, TRBD2, has no DNA to confirm it. The CDR3 covers 11 residues. In germline, CDR1 is LNHNV, CDR2 YYDKDF (reference sequence). The CDR3 loop reads CATSLAGREFF.

The chain recombines TRBV3-1 with TRBJ2-3. Germline lookup yields CDR1 LGHDT and CDR2 YNNKEL (reference sequence). The CDR3 has 11 residues. CDR3 sequence reads: CASSHLDTQYF.